These 24 T cell receptor beta chains originate from one sample sequenced in a study of T cell responses to AZD1222 COVID-19 vaccine. The table came from immunoSEQ multiplex PCR; TCRdb's copy has only in-frame clones and leaves some out. The table has 55,000 to 65,000 clones, roughly 85% seen once. The sample was peripheral blood, taken on day 0 of AZD1222 vaccination. The receptors stem from an adult in good health.

V is TRBV5-8 and J is TRBJ2-7; 7 positions match TRBD1. V was clipped by 1 base and J by 0 bases; unmatched bases: 10. Germline-derived CDR1 and CDR2 are SGHTS and YDEGEE. The CDR3 is 17 amino acids. CDR3 DNA: TGTGCCAGCAGCTTGCCCGACAGGGATGATTTCTCCTACGAGCAGTACTTC. Translation gives CASSLPDRDDFSYEQYF.

This chain links TRBV11-1 with TRBJ1-1; no reliable D call. Germline CDR1 SGHAT, CDR2 FQDESV (reference sequence). Trimming left V 11 bases short and J 2 bases short, with 15 bases between. The CDR3 covers 13 residues. Here the CDR3 DNA reads TGTGCCGGTAGACTGACTGAAAACACTGAAGCTTTCTTT. Residues: CAGRLTENTEAFF.

This chain joins TRBV6-5 and TRBJ1-6; 12 positions agree with TRBD1. Germline CDR1 and CDR2: MNHEY and SVGAGI. This CDR3 contains 15 residues. The junction had 6 bases not matched to a gene; V was cut back by 6 bases and J by 9 bases. The CDR3 DNA follows: TGTGCCAGCAGAGGGGACAGGGGGCAAGTTTCACCCCTCCACTTT. Its protein product is CASRGDRGQVSPLHF.

The chain combines TRBV29-1 with TRBJ1-4; 8 nucleotides agree with TRBD1. The J segment lost 5 bases and the V segment lost 6 bases, leaving 5 bases of the junction unmatched. This CDR3 is built from 13 residues. CDR1 and CDR2 from the germline V gene are SQVTM and ANQGSEA. The CDR3 loop is CSVRRQGNEKLFF. For the CDR3, the DNA is TGCAGCGTCCGGCGACAGGGGAATGAAAAACTGTTTTTT.

V gene TRBV15 combines with J gene TRBJ1-1, with a possible D match to TRBD1 (6 bases). This CDR3 region has 13 residues. Trimming removed 5 bases at V and 7 bases at J, with 14 bases between. Germline V gives CDR1 LNHNV, CDR2 YYDKDF (reference sequence). The CDR3 reads CATSVHRGGEAFF. The CDR3 DNA reads TGTGCCACCAGCGTACACCGAGGGGGTGAAGCTTTCTTT.

V and J are TRBV2 and TRBJ1-1; tentatively, D is TRBD1 (5 bases). The germline gives CDR1 SNHLY, CDR2 FYNNEI. V shed 4 bases and J shed 8 bases, with 8 bases lying between them. This CDR3 has 11 residues. The CDR3 DNA reads TGTGCCAGCAGTGGTCGACAGGAAGCTTTCTTT. Encoded protein: CASSGRQEAFF.

In its sample, this clone is medium-sized. This rearrangement joins TRBV24-1 to TRBJ2-2, with 10 bases matching TRBD1. With 4 bases clipped from V and 4 bases from J, the junction kept 5 bases outside the gene matches. This CDR3 contains 16 residues. Looked up from germline, CDR1 is KGHDR and CDR2 is SFDVKD. The CDR3 coding sequence is TGTGCCACCAGTGACCCCGGGACAGGGGCCACCGGGGAGCTGTTTTTT. It translates to CATSDPGTGATGELFF.

The chain has TRBV4-1 and TRBJ1-1; the D gene is possibly TRBD1 (6 bases). This CDR3 has 17 residues. The germline gives CDR1 MGHRA, CDR2 YSYEKL. Trimming cost V 1 base and J 4 bases, with 19 bases left between them. Here the CDR3 DNA reads TGCGCCAGCAGCCAAGTCGGGGGCCGGGTGCGGGTCACTGAAGCTTTCTTT. Translation gives CASSQVGGRVRVTEAFF.

The V and J genes are TRBV2 and TRBJ1-3; perhaps TRBD1 as D (5 bases). The CDR3 extends over 14 amino acids. From germline, CDR1 is SNHLY and CDR2 FYNNEI. Trimming stripped 8 bases from V and 0 bases from J, with 11 bases between. CDR3 protein: CASHRLYSGNTIYF. Written as DNA, the CDR3 is TGTGCCAGCCACAGGTTGTACTCTGGAAACACCATATATTTT. Full variable domain (missing parts from reference TRBV2 and TRBJ1-3): EPEVTQTPSHQVTQMGQEVILRCVPISNHLYFYWYRQILGQKVEFLVSFYNNEISEKSEIFDDQFSVERPDGSNFTLKIRSTKLEDSAMYFCASHRLYSGNTIYFGEGSWLTVV.

This sequence joins TRBV5-1 and TRBJ1-2; tentatively, D is TRBD1 (5 bases). The germline V gene encodes CDR1 SGHRS and CDR2 YFSETQ. CDR3 length equals 15 residues. V was clipped by 0 bases and J by 5 bases, with 14 bases between them. CDR3 amino acids: CASSLAQGSVYGYTF. CDR3 nucleotide sequence: TGCGCCAGCAGCTTGGCTCAGGGCAGTGTTTATGGCTACACCTTC. Complete variable domain (other parts from reference TRBV5-1 and TRBJ1-2): KAGVTQTPRYLIKTRGQQVTLSCSPISGHRSVSWYQQTPGQGLQFLFEYFSETQRNKGNFPGRFSGRQFSNSRSEMNVSTLELGDSALYLCASSLAQGSVYGYTFGSGTRLTVV.

The chain carries TRBV11-2 and TRBJ1-1, with D possibly being TRBD1 (5 bases). Trimming took 3 bases from V and 6 from J, leaving 11 bases between them. CDR1 SGHAT and CDR2 FQNNGV come from the germline V gene. There are 13 residues in the CDR3. Here the CDR3 reads CASSLAGHPEAFF. CDR3 sequence (DNA): TGTGCCAGCAGCTTGGCAGGGCACCCTGAAGCTTTCTTT.

This chain joins TRBV29-1 and TRBJ1-2, with TRBD1 identical over 8 bases. Looked up from germline, CDR1 is SQVTM and CDR2 is ANQGSEA. CDR3 length: 13 amino acids. CDR3 nucleotide sequence: TGCCGGACAGGGACATCAACTAACTATGGCTACACCTTC. As protein: CRTGTSTNYGYTF.

The chain is built from TRBV12-3 or TRBV12-4 and TRBJ1-1; D not resolved. With 3 bases removed from V and 8 bases from J, the gap between germline ends came to 10 bases. CDR3 length: 12 residues. The CDR3 DNA follows: TGTGCCAGCAGTTTTACGCCAGAGGAAGCTTTCTTT. It translates to CASSFTPEEAFF.

This clone was observed a handful of times. The chain recombines TRBV4-1 with TRBJ1-5; D is undetermined. With 3 bases removed from V and 1 base from J, the gap between germline ends came to 10 bases. CDR3 length: 15 amino acids. Germline values: CDR1 MGHRA, CDR2 YSYEKL. The CDR3 coding sequence is TGCGCCAGCAGCCAGGGTCGGCAGAGCAATCAGCCCCAGCATTTT. Translation gives CASSQGRQSNQPQHF.

V is TRBV19 and J is TRBJ1-6; a weak D match, TRBD1 (5 bases). The V end was cut by 8 bases, the J end by 13 bases, with 15 bases between. This CDR3 is 12 amino acids long. Germline V lookup: CDR1 LNHDA, CDR2 SQIVND (reference sequence). CDR3 region: CASGGRGKPLHF. CDR3 nucleotides: TGTGCCAGTGGAGGGCGGGGGAAGCCCCTCCACTTT.

V is TRBV5-6 and J is TRBJ1-3, with a possible D match to TRBD1 (5 bases). Trimming removed 3 bases at V and 0 bases at J, with 10 bases between. The germline V gene encodes CDR1 SGHDT and CDR2 YYEEEE. The CDR3 length is 15 residues. The chain's CDR3 is CASSSQGGSGNTIYF. The CDR3 coding sequence is TGTGCCAGCAGCTCGCAGGGAGGCTCTGGAAACACCATATATTTT. Variable domain in full (rest from reference TRBV5-6 and TRBJ1-3): DAGVTQSPTHLIKTRGQQVTLRCSPKSGHDTVSWYQQALGQGPQFIFQYYEEEERQRGNFPDRFSGHQFPNYSSELNVNALLLGDSALYLCASSSQGGSGNTIYFGEGSWLTVV.

The chain has TRBV6-1 and TRBJ1-5; no clear D. The germline V gene has CDR1 MNHNS and CDR2 SASEGT. V lost 0 bases and J 5 bases, leaving 17 bases between the germline ends. This CDR3 comprises 17 residues. CDR3 in amino acids: CASSEARVSVGHQPQHF. CDR3 nucleotides: TGTGCCAGCAGTGAAGCGCGGGTGTCGGTGGGCCATCAGCCCCAGCATTTT.

The chain couples TRBV5-4 to TRBJ1-1; D uncertain. V was trimmed by 0 bases and J by 1 base, leaving 4 bases between them. The CDR3 has 13 amino acids. Germline V gene sequence: CDR1 SGHNT, CDR2 YYREEE (reference sequence). The CDR3 here is CASSLVPNTEAFF. CDR3 DNA sequence: TGTGCCAGCAGCTTGGTGCCGAACACTGAAGCTTTCTTT.

For the CDR3, the DNA is TGTGCCAGTAGCTCTCCTGGGACAGGGGAAGGAGAGACCCAGTACTTC. Its translation is CASSSPGTGEGETQYF. This chain uses TRBV19 with TRBJ2-5, with 10 bases lining up with TRBD1. The CDR3 is 16 amino acids. The V gene's germline CDR1 is LNHDA and CDR2 SQIVND (reference sequence). The ends lost 6 bases at V and 4 bases at J; junction bases unmatched: 11.

The V gene is TRBV4-1, the J gene TRBJ1-5; no definite D call. CDR3 size: 15 residues. Germline assignment: CDR1 MGHRA and CDR2 YSYEKL. The V end lost 4 bases, the J end lost 3 bases, and 13 bases lay between the germline ends. CDR3 loop: CASSPYNGPNQPQHF. CDR3 bases: TGCGCCAGCAGCCCGTATAACGGACCCAATCAGCCCCAGCATTTT.

The chain employs TRBV6-5 and TRBJ1-4, with D unresolved. Trimming removed 8 bases from V and 2 bases from J, with 15 bases in between. Germline CDR1 reads MNHEY; CDR2 reads SVGAGI. The CDR3 sequence is 15 residues long. The CDR3 region has the DNA TGTGCCAGCGGAGTTCGCTCGGGGACTAATGAAAAACTGTTTTTT. Residues: CASGVRSGTNEKLFF.

The V gene is TRBV7-2, the J gene TRBJ2-7, with 11 bases aligning to TRBD2. With 5 bases clipped from V and 2 bases from J, the junction kept 5 bases outside the gene matches. Per germline, CDR1 SGHTA and CDR2 FQGNSA. There are 15 residues in the CDR3. The CDR3 DNA reads as TGTGCCAGCAGCATACATAGCGGGGGGGCCTACGAGCAGTACTTC. Its translation: CASSIHSGGAYEQYF.

The genes are TRBV28 and TRBJ1-2; possible D gene TRBD1, 6 bases. This CDR3 is built from 17 residues. CDR1 and CDR2 (germline): MDHEN, SYDVKM. With 2 bases removed from V and 7 bases from J, the gap between germline ends came to 23 bases. The CDR3 nucleotides are TGTGCCAGCAGTTTAACCGGGATGACAGGAGAAATGTTTGGCTACACCTTC. This encodes CASSLTGMTGEMFGYTF.

This clone has a single count. The conserved phenylalanine or tryptophan normally closing the CDR3 is absent here, so this likely arose from a read error. The DNA is left out, because the CDR3 cannot be placed on it with certainty; the CDR3 is given as TCRdb lists it. This chain joins TRBV11-3 and TRBJ1-3. A total of 10 residues make up the CDR3, ends included. CDR1 SGHNT and CDR2 YENEEA come from the germline V gene. The CDR3 is CASSLSEPVL.